This is a list of T cell receptor beta chains from one sample in a study of CD8 T cells in ankylosing spondylitis. TCRdb independently ran MiXCR on the 5' RACE reads; one entry per CDR3 protein. The sample shows tens of thousands of distinct CDR3 sequences, roughly 3% of them seen only once. The sequenced sample consisted of blood, either unsorted or a sorted T cell fraction (not recorded which). Receptor source: a male donor with ankylosing spondylitis or in good health (not recorded which). CDR3s include the opening cysteine and the closing phenylalanine or tryptophan. The D gene is left open where the match is weak. The listing skips clone size in some rows; elsewhere it reads once, few, many or a size class.

TRBV9	TRBD1	16	many	TRBJ1-3	TGTGCCAGCAGCGAGGGACAGGGTGTCTCTGGAAACACCATATATTTT	CASSEGQGVSGNTIYF
TRBV9	.	16	.	TRBJ2-5	TGTGCCAGCAGCGTAGGAGGCCGGGCAGTCTTTGAGACCCAGTACTTC	CASSVGGRAVFETQYF
TRBV9	TRBD2	18	.	TRBJ2-1	TGTGCCAGCAGCGTAGGTCTCACTCGGGGGGTCGGGGAAAATGAGCAGTTCTTC	CASSVGLTRGVGENEQFF
TRBV9	.	11	many	TRBJ2-1	TGTGCCAGCGGGGATGTGGATGAGCAGTTCTTC	CASGDVDEQFF
TRBV9	.	17	many	TRBJ2-5	TGTGCCAGCAGCGTAGGGTTCCCAAATCCAGAGGGAGAGACCCAGTACTTC	CASSVGFPNPEGETQYF
TRBV9	.	14	medium-sized	TRBJ2-5	TGTGCCAGCAGCGTAGCTGCCTGGAAAGAGACCCAGTACTTC	CASSVAAWKETQYF
TRBV9	.	17	many	TRBJ2-1	TGTGCCAGCAACAGGGGCGAAGGGAGGAGCTCCTACAATGAGCAGTTCTTC	CASNRGEGRSSYNEQFF
TRBV9	TRBD1	16	many	TRBJ1-4	TGTGCCAGCAGCGCCTTCAGGGGGCAGTCAAATGAAAAACTGTTTTTT	CASSAFRGQSNEKLFF
TRBV9	.	11	many	TRBJ2-1	TGTGCCAGCAGCACGCACAATGAGCAGTTCTTC	CASSTHNEQFF
TRBV9	.	14	many	TRBJ2-5	TGTGCCAGCAGCGTAGAACAGGGAATAGAGACCCAGTACTTC	CASSVEQGIETQYF
TRBV9	.	15	few	TRBJ2-5	TGTGCCAGCAGCGTAGAGTACTACCGCCAAGAGACCCAGTACTTC	CASSVEYYRQETQYF
TRBV9	.	13	many	TRBJ2-1	TGTGCCAGCAGCTGGGACGGGGGCAATGAGCAGTTCTTC	CASSWDGGNEQFF
TRBV9	.	16	many	TRBJ2-2	TGTGCCAGCAGCGTAGAGCCAGGGGCGAACACCGGGGAGCTGTTTTTT	CASSVEPGANTGELFF